A single sample gave rise to the 5 T cell receptor beta chains below, sequenced in a study of CD8 T cells in ankylosing spondylitis. TCRdb itself ran the 5' RACE reads through MiXCR, one entry per CDR3 protein. Among about 360,000 distinct CDR3 sequences listed, roughly 22% were seen once. Sequences were obtained from blood, either unsorted or a sorted T cell fraction (not recorded which). The receptors originated from a male donor with ankylosing spondylitis or in good health (not recorded which).

There are a few counts of this clonotype. The CDR3: CASSRRSTETYNEQFF. In nucleotides, the CDR3 is TGTGCCAGCAGCCGCCGCTCGACAGAGACCTACAATGAGCAGTTCTTC. The chain recombines TRBV7-9 with TRBJ2-1; D perhaps matches TRBD1 (5 bases). CDR3 size: 16 residues. CDR1 is SEHNR, CDR2 FQNEAQ, per germline (reference sequence). The V gene lost 5 bases and the J gene lost 2 bases, with 16 bases spanning the gap.

The chain is built from TRBV15 and TRBJ2-7; possible D gene TRBD1, 6 bases. CDR1 is LNHNV, CDR2 YYDKDF, per germline (reference sequence). The CDR3 is 15 residues long. The germline V and J ends were trimmed by 4 bases and 0 bases, with 13 bases remaining between them. DNA of the CDR3: TGTGCCACCAGCACCTCCGGGACACACTCCTACGAGCAGTACTTC. It translates to CATSTSGTHSYEQYF.

In this sample, this clonotype turned up a few times. CDR3 loop: CASRPGPSNEQFF. In DNA form, the CDR3 reads TGTGCCAGCAGGCCCGGGCCCTCGAATGAGCAGTTCTTC. This chain joins TRBV27 and TRBJ2-1; the D is unclear. The CDR3 totals 13 residues. Germline V gene data show CDR1 as MNHEY and CDR2 as SMNVEV (reference sequence). Trimming removed 6 bases at V and 7 bases at J, with 13 bases between.

This chain joins TRBV4-1 and TRBJ2-7; TRBD2 matches at 10 bases. V lost 4 bases to trimming and J lost 4 bases; unmatched junction nucleotides: 13. Germline V lookup: CDR1 MGHRA, CDR2 YSYEKL. The CDR3 extends over 17 amino acids. The CDR3 bases are TGCGCCAGCAGCCCGAACAGCCTAGCGGGGGCCGCATACGAGCAGTACTTC. It encodes CASSPNSLAGAAYEQYF.

The chain employs TRBV29-1 and TRBJ2-1; D might be TRBD1 or TRBD2, each matching 5 bases. The V and J ends lost 7 bases and 0 bases respectively, with 13 bases between them. CDR1 and CDR2 from the germline V gene are SQVTM and ANQGSEA. CDR3 length equals 14 residues. The DNA for the CDR3 is TGCAGCGGGGGACCCGACAGCTCCTACAATGAGCAGTTCTTC. It translates to CSGGPDSSYNEQFF.